This note documents a single TCR beta chain sequence. The participants were between 18 and 89 years old and came from 24 US areas. Clinical history as reported by participants underpinned cohort assignment. The method was immunoSEQ multiplex PCR; TCRdb's version includes in-frame clones alone and lacks a portion of them. The repertoire holds around 200,000 clones, 86% seen once, with 4.5% to 7% in the top ten. Germline-derived CDR1 and CDR2 are SGHDT and YYEEEE. J lost 5 bases, V lost 4 bases, and 7 bases had no gene match. The CDR3 sequence is 14 residues long. The record originates from a study of blood T cell repertoires in COVID-19.

Sequencing input: PBMCs or T cells enriched from blood (not recorded which). The receptor was isolated from a middle-aged man with acute COVID-19. The chain recombines TRBV5-6 with TRBJ2-3; 7 bases are a match to TRBD1. As DNA, the CDR3 is TGTGCCAGCAGCAATAACAGGGGTGGAGATACGCAGTATTTT. Protein product: CASSNNRGGDTQYF.